This TCR beta chain was sequenced in a study of T-cell memory formation after mild COVID-19. MiXCR, run by TCRdb on the 5' RACE reads, gives a single entry per CDR3 protein. The table lists about 360,000 distinct CDR3 sequences, around an eighth of them singletons. CDR3 length equals 14 residues. After removal of 5 bases from V and 7 bases from J, the junction contained 7 bases not matched to a gene. This sequence joins TRBV12-3 or TRBV12-4 and TRBJ2-2; 7 bases are a match to TRBD2. The source is a man between 18 and 29 years old who had mild COVID-19 (a few samples of this study predate the infection). Cell type and time point are not known. Sequences were obtained from PBMCs or a T cell subset sorted from them (not recorded which). CDR3 in amino acids: CASSISGDIGELFF. For the CDR3, the DNA is TGTGCCAGCAGTATAAGCGGGGATATCGGGGAGCTGTTTTTT.